This entry features one T cell receptor beta chain sequence. Antigen specificity is unknown. The data stem from a study of T cell responses to AZD1222 COVID-19 vaccine. Sequencing was performed with immunoSEQ multiplex PCR; in TCRdb, only in-frame clones are kept and a portion is missing. This sample has approximately 110,000 clones, with more than 75% found just once. Trimming stripped 4 bases from V and 4 bases from J, with 13 bases between. This CDR3 is 14 amino acids long. Germline V gene data show CDR1 as KGHSH and CDR2 as LQKENI. Study-wide results and limits: Donors were mostly white British, more females; clonal diversity possibly underestimated.

The sequences come from peripheral blood, collected 28 days after the second AZD1222 dose. The TCR sequence derives from an adult who received the AZD1222 COVID-19 vaccine. The chain uses TRBV18 and TRBJ1-2, with D unclear. The CDR3 DNA follows: TGTGCCAGCTCACTTTCGGACCGGTTCTATGGCTACACCTTC. This encodes CASSLSDRFYGYTF.